The entry below describes one TCR beta chain. Primed by a sample-barcoded 5' primer and a J-beta primer mix, a second PCR proceeded for about 6 to 11 cycles. Tagging of each cDNA molecule was performed by a template-switch adaptor with 12 random nucleotides. Each CDR3 protein is one row after TCRdb ran MiXCR on the 5' RACE reads. The sample includes 600,000 to 850,000 distinct CDR3 sequences, approximately 39% seen only once; the top ten take around a fifth. The V and J ends lost 4 bases and 2 bases respectively, with 9 bases between them. The CDR3 runs to 13 residues. CDR1 is ENHRY and CDR2 is SYGVKD in the germline V gene. The source of the sample is a study of blood T cells in healthy people across ages.

Sequenced material: blood. This sequence originates from a woman aged 55-69 years in good health. The chain couples TRBV10-3 to TRBJ2-7; D is uncertain. The CDR3 here is CAISVSDPYEQYF. The CDR3 nucleotides are TGTGCCATCAGTGTGAGCGACCCCTACGAGCAGTACTTC.